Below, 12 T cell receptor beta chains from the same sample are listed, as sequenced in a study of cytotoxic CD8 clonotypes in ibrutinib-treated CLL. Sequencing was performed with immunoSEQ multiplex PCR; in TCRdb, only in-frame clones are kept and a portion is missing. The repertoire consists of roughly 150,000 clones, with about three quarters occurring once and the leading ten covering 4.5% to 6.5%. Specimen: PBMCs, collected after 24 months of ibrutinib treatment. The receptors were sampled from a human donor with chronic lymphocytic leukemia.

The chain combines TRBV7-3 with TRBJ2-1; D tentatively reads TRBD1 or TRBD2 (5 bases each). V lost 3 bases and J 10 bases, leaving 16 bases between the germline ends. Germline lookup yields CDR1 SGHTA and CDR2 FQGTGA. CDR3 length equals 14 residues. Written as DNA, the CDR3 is TGTGCCAGCAGCTTCTCCGGGGCGCTGGGGGAGCAGTTCTTC. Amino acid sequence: CASSFSGALGEQFF. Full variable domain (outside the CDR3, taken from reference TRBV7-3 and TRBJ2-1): GAGVSQTPSNKVTEKGKYVELRCDPISGHTALYWYRQSLGQGPEFLIYFQGTGAADDSGLPNDRFFAVRPEGSVSTLKIQRTERGDSAVYLCASSFSGALGEQFFGPGTRLTVL.

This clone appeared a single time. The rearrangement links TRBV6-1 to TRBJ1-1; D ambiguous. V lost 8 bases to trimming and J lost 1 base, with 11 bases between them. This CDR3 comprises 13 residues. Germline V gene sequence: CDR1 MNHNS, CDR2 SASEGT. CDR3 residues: CASRLDGNTEAFF. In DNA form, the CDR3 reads TGTGCCAGCCGTTTAGACGGGAACACTGAAGCTTTCTTT.

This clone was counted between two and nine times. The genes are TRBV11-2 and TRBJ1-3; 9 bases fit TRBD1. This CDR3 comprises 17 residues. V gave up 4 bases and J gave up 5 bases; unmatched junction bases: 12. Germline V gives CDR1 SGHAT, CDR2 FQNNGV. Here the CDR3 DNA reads TGTGCCAGCAGCTCATTATCCGGGACAGGGAATCGAAACACCATATATTTT. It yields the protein CASSSLSGTGNRNTIYF.

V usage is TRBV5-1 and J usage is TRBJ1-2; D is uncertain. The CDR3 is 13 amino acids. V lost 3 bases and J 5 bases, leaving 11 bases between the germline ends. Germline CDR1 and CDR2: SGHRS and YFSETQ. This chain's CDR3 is CASSWIDTYGYTF. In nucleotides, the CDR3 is TGCGCCAGCAGCTGGATTGACACTTATGGCTACACCTTC. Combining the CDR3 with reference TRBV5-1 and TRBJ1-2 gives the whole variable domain KAGVTQTPRYLIKTRGQQVTLSCSPISGHRSVSWYQQTPGQGLQFLFEYFSETQRNKGNFPGRFSGRQFSNSRSEMNVSTLELGDSALYLCASSWIDTYGYTFGSGTRLTVV.

Here the CDR3 DNA reads TGTGCCAGCAGTGAAAGCTCCTACGAGCAGTACTTC. Translating it yields CASSESSYEQYF. The chain joins TRBV2 to TRBJ2-7; no firm D call. There are 12 residues in the CDR3. Trimming pared 2 bases from V and 0 bases from J, leaving 2 bases between. The V gene's germline CDR1 is SNHLY and CDR2 FYNNEI.

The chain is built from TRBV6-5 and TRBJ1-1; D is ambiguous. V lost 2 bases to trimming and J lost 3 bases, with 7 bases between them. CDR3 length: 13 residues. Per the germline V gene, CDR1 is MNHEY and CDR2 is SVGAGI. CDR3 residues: CASSYPQYTEAFF. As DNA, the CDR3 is TGTGCCAGCAGTTACCCCCAGTACACTGAAGCTTTCTTT.

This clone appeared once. CDR3 in amino acids: CASADSAHGYTF. The DNA of the CDR3 is TGTGCCAGCGCCGACAGTGCCCACGGCTACACCTTC. This chain connects TRBV18 to TRBJ1-2; tentative D call: TRBD1 (5 bases). Germline loops: CDR1 KGHSH, CDR2 LQKENI. This CDR3 is 12 amino acids long. Trimming removed 8 bases from V and 8 bases from J, with 15 bases in between.

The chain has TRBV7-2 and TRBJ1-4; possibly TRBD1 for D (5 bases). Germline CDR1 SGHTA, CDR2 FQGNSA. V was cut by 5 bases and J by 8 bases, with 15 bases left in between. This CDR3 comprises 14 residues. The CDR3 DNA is TGTGCCAGCAGCCGCCGTTGGGGGGACGAAAAACTGTTTTTT. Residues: CASSRRWGDEKLFF. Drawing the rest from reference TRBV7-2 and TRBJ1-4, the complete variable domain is GAGVSQSPSNKVTEKGKDVELRCDPISGHTALYWYRQSLGQGLEFLIYFQGNSAPDKSGLPSDRFSAERTGGSVSTLTIQRTQQEDSAVYLCASSRRWGDEKLFFGSGTQLSVL.

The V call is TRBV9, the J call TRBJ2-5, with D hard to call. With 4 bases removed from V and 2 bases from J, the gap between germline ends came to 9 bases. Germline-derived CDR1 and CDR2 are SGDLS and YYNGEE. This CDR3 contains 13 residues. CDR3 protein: CASSPQGQETQYF. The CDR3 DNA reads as TGTGCCAGCAGCCCCCAAGGGCAAGAGACCCAGTACTTC.

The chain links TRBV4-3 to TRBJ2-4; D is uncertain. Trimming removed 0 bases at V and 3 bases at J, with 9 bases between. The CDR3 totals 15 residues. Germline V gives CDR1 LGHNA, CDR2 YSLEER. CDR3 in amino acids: CASSQDLGNKNIQYF. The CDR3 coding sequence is TGCGCCAGCAGCCAAGATCTAGGGAACAAAAACATTCAGTACTTC.

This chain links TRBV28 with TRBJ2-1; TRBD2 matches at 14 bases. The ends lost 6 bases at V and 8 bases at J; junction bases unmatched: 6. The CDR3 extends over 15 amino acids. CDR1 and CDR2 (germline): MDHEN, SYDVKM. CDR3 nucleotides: TGTGCCAGCAGACCGACTAGCGGGAGGGTGGATGAGCAGTTCTTC. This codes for CASRPTSGRVDEQFF.

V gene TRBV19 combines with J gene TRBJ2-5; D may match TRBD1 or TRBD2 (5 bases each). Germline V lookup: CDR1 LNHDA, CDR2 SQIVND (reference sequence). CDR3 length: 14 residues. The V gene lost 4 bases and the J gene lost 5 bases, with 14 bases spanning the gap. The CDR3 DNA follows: TGTGCCAGTAGTAGCCGCCGGTGGGGGGAGACCCAGTACTTC. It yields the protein CASSSRRWGETQYF.